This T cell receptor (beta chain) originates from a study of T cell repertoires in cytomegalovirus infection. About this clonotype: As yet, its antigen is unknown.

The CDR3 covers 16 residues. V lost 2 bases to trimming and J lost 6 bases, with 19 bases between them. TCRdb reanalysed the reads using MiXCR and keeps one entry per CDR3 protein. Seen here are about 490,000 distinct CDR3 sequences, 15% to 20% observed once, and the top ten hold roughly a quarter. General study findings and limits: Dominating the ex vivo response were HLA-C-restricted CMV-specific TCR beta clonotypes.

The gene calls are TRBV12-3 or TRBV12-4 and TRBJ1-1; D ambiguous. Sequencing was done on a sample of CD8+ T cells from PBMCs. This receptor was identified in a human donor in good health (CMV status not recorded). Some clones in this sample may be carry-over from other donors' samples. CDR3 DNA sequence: TGTGCCAGCAGTTTACCGACGGCCCTTCTGGACGCTGAAGCTTTCTTT. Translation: CASSLPTALLDAEAFF.